This T cell receptor beta chain originates from a study of blood T cell repertoires in COVID-19. The repertoire was sequenced with immunoSEQ multiplex PCR; TCRdb's copy has only in-frame clones and lacks some. The sample records roughly 360,000 clones, roughly 80% being singletons. Sequenced sample: peripheral blood. The clonotype was recovered from a human donor with acute or convalescent COVID-19. The donor label of this sample is uncertain.

CDR3 region: CATSSDTPGAFF. The CDR3 coding sequence is TGTGCCACCAGCAGCGACACCCCTGGAGCTTTCTTT. The rearrangement uses TRBV15 and TRBJ1-1; D is unresolved. The CDR3 runs to 12 residues. Between the trimmed V and J ends, which lost 3 bases and 10 bases, there was a span of 12 bases. Germline V lookup: CDR1 LNHNV, CDR2 YYDKDF (reference sequence).